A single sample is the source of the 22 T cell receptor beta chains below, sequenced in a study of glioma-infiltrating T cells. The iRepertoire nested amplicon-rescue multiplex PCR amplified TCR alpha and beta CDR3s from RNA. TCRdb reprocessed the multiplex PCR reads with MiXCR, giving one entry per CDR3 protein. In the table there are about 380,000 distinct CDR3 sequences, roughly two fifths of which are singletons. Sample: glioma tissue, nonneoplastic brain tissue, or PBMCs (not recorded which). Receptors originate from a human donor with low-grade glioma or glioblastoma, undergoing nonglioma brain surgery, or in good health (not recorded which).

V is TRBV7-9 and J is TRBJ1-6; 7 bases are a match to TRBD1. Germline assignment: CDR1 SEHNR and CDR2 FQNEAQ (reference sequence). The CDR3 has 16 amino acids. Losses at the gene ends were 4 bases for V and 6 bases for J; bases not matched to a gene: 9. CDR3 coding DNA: TGTGCCAGCAGCTCGACCAGGGGGACTAGTAATTCACCCCTCCACTTT. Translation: CASSSTRGTSNSPLHF.

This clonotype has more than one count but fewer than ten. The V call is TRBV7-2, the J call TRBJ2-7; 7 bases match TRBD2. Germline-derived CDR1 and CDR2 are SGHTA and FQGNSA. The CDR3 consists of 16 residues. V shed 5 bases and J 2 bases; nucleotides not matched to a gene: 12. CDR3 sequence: CASSTAWAGEAYEQYF. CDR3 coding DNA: TGTGCCAGCAGCACTGCCTGGGCGGGAGAAGCCTACGAGCAGTACTTC.

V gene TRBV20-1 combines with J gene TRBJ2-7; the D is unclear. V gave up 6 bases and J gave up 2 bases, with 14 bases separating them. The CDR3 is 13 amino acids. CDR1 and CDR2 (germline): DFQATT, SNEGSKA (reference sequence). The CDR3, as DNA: TGCAGTGCAGATTCCAGCACTGCCTACGAGCAGTACTTC. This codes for CSADSSTAYEQYF.

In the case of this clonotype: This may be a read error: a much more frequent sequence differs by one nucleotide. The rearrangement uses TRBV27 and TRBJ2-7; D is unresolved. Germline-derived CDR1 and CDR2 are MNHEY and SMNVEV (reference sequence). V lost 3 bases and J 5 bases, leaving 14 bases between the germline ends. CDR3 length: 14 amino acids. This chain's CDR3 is CASSLQILGHEQYF. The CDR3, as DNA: TGTGCCAGCAGTTTGCAGATTTTGGGCCACGAGCAGTACTTC.

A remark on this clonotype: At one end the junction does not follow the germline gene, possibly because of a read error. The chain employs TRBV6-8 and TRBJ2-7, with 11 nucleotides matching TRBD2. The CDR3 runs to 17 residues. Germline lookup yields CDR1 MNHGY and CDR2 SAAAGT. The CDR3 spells CANSSIPSGRLRYEQCF. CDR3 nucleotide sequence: TGTGCCAACAGTTCTATCCCTAGCGGGAGGCTACGGTACGAGCAGTGCTTC.

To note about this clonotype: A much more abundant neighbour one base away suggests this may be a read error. The CDR3 spells CARSQDRKYEQYF. Here the CDR3 DNA reads TGTGCCAGAAGCCAAGATAGGAAGTACGAGCAGTACTTC. The chain is built from TRBV4-2 and TRBJ2-7; D gene uncertain. Germline lookup yields CDR1 LGHNA and CDR2 YNFKEQ. The CDR3 runs 13 residues.

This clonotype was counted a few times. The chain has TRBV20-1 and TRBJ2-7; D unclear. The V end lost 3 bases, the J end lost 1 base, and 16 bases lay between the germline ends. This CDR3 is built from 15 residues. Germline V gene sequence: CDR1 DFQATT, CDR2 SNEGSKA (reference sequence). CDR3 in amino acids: CSASPLLGNSYEQYF. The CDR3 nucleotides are TGCAGTGCTAGCCCATTGCTGGGGAATTCCTACGAGCAGTACTTC.

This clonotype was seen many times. CDR3 sequence (DNA): TGTGCCAGCAGTTTCACCGGGTTCATGAACACTGAAGCTTTCTTT. Protein sequence: CASSFTGFMNTEAFF. The chain is built from TRBV6-2 or TRBV6-3 and TRBJ1-1; D not resolved. Germline loops: CDR1 MNHEY, CDR2 SVGEGT. The length of the CDR3 is 15 residues. Deletions cut 4 bases from V and 0 bases from J, with 12 bases between.

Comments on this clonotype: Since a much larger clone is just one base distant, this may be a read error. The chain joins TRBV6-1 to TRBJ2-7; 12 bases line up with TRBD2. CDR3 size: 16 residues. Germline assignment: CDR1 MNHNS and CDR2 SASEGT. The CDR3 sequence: CASLTSGSIISYGQYF. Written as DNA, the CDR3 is TGTGCCAGCCTGACTAGCGGGAGCATTATCTCCTACGGGCAGTACTTC.

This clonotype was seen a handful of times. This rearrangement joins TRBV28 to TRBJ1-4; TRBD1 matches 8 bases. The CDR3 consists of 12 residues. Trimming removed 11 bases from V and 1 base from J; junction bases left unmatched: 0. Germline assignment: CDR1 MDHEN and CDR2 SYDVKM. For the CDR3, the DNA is TGTGCCGGACAGGGAACTAATGAAAAACTGTTTTTT. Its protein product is CAGQGTNEKLFF.

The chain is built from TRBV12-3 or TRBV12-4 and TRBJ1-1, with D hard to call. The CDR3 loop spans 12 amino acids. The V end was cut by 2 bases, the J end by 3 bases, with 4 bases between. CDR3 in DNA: TGTGCCAGCAGTTTATGGGACACTGAAGCTTTCTTT. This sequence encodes CASSLWDTEAFF.

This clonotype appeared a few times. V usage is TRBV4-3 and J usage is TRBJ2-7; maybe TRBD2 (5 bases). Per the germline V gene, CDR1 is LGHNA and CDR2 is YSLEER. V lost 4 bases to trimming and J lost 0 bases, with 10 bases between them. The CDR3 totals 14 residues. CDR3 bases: TGCGCCAGCAGCCTCGGACTGAACTCCTACGAGCAGTACTTC. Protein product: CASSLGLNSYEQYF.

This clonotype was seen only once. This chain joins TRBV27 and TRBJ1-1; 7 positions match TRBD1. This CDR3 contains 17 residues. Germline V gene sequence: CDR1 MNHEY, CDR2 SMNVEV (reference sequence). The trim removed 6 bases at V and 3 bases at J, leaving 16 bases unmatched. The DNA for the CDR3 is TGTGCCAGCAGCCTCCCCGGGAGGAGGGGGCCGGACACTGAAGCTTTCTTT. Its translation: CASSLPGRRGPDTEAFF.

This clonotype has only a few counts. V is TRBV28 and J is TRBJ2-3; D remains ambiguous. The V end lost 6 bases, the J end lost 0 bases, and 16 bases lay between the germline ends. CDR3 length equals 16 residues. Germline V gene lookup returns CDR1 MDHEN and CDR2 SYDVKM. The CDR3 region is CASSPARRLSTDTQYF. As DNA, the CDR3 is TGTGCCAGCAGCCCTGCCCGGCGACTGAGCACAGATACGCAGTATTTT. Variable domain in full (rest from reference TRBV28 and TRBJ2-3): DVKVTQSSRYLVKRTGEKVFLECVQDMDHENMFWYRQDPGLGLRLIYFSYDVKMKEKGDIPEGYSVSREKKERFSLILESASTNQTSMYLCASSPARRLSTDTQYFGPGTRLTVL.

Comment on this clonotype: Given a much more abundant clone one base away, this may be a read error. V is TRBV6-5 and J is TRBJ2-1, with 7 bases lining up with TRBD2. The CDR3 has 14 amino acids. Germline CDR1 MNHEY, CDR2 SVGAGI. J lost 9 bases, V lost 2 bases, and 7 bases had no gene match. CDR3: CASSYGGSRVEQFF. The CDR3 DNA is TGTGCCAGCAGTTACGGCGGGAGTAGGGTTGAGCAGTTCTTC.

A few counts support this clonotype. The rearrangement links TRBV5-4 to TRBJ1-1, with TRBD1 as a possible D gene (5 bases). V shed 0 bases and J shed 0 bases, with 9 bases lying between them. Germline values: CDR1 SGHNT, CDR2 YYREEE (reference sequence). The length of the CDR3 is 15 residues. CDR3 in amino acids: CASSLGGGMNTEAFF. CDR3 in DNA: TGTGCCAGCAGCTTGGGGGGGGGGATGAACACTGAAGCTTTCTTT.

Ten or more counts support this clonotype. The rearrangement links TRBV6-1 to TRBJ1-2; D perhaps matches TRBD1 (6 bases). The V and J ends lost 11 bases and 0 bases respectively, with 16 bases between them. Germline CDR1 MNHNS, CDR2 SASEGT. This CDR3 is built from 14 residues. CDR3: CALRGRTANYGYTF. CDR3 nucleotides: TGTGCCTTACGAGGAAGGACAGCTAACTATGGCTACACCTTC.

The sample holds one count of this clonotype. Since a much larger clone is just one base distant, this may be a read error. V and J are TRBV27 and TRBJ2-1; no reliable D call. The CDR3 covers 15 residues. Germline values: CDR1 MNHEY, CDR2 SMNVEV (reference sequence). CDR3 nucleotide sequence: TGTGCCAGCACATTGACTTCAAGCTCCTACAATGAGCAGCTCTTC. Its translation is CASTLTSSSYNEQLF.

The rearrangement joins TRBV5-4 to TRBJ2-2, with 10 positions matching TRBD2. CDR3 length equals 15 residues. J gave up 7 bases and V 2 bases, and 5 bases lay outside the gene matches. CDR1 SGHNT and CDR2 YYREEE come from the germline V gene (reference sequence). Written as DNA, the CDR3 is TGTGCCAGCAGCTTCACTAGCGGGACGATCGGGGAGCTGTTTTTT. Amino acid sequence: CASSFTSGTIGELFF.

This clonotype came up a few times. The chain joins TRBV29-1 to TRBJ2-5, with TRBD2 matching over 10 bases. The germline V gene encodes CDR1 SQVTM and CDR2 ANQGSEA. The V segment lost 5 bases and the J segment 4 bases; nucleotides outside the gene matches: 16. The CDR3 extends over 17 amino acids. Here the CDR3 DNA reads TGCAGCGTTTCTCGAGGAGCGGGAGGGCCTAAGATAGAGACCCAGTACTTC. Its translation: CSVSRGAGGPKIETQYF.

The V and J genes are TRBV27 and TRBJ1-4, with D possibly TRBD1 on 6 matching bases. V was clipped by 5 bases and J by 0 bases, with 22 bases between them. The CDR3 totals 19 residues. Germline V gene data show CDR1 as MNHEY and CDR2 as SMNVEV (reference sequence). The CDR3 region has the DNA TGTGCCAGCAGTCCCCGCACGGACAGCCATGGAACAACTAATGAAAAACTGTTTTTT. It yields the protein CASSPRTDSHGTTNEKLFF.

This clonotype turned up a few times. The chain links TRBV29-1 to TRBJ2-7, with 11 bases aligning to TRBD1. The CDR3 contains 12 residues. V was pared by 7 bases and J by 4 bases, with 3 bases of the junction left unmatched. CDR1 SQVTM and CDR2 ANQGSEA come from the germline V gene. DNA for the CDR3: TGCAGCGGGACAGGGGGCTCGTACGAGCAGTACTTC. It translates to CSGTGGSYEQYF.